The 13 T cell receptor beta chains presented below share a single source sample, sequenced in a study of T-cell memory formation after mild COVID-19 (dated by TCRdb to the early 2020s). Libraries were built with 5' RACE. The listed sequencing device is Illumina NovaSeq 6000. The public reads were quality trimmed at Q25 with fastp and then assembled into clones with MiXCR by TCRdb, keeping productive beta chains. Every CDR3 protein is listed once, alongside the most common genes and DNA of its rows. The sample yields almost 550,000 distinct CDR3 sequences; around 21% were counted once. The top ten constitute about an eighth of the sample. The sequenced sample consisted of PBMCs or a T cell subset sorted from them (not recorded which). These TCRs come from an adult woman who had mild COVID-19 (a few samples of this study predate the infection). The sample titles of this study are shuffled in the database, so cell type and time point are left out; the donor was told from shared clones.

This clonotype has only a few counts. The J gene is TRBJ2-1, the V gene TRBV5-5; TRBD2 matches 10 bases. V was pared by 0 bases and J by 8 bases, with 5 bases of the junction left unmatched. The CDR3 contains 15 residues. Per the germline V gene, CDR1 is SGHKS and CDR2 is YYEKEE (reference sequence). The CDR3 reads CASSLGLAGEDEQFF. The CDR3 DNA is TGTGCCAGCAGCTTGGGTCTAGCGGGAGAGGATGAGCAGTTCTTC.

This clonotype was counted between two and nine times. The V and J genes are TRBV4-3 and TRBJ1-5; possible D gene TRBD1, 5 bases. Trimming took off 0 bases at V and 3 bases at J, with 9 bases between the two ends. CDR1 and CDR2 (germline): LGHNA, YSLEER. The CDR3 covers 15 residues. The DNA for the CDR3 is TGCGCCAGCAGCCAAGACAGGGCGACCAATCAGCCCCAGCATTTT. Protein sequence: CASSQDRATNQPQHF.

The DNA for the CDR3 is TGTGCCAGCAGCTTAGTGGGTCGCCGAGAGACCCAGTACTTC. It specifies CASSLVGRRETQYF. V and J are TRBV7-2 and TRBJ2-5; D call uncertain. The CDR3 has 14 residues. Germline V gene lookup returns CDR1 SGHTA and CDR2 FQGNSA. The V and J ends lost 1 base and 4 bases respectively, with 10 bases between them.

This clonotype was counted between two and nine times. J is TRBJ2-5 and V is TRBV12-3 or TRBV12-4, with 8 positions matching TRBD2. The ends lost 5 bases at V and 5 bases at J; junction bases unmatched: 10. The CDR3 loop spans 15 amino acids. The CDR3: CASSLGLDGPETQYF. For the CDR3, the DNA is TGTGCCAGCAGTCTGGGACTAGATGGGCCGGAGACCCAGTACTTC.

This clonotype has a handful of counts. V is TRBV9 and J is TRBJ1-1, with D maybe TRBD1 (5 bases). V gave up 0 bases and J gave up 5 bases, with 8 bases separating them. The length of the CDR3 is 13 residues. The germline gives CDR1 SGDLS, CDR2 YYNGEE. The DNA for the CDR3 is TGTGCCAGCAGCGTAGAAGGGGAAACTGAAGCTTTCTTT. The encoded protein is CASSVEGETEAFF.

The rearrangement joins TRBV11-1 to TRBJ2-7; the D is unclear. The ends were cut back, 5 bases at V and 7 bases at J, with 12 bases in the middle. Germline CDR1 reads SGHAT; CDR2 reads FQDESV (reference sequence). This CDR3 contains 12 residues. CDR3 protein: CASSPILGEQYF. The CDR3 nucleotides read TGTGCCAGCAGCCCAATCCTGGGTGAGCAGTACTTC.

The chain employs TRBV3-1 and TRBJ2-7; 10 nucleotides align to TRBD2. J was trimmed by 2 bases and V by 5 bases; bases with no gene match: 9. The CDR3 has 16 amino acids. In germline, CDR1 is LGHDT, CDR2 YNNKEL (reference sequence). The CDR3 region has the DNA TGTGCCAGCAGCTCCTTTAGCGGGGGGCAAACCTACGAGCAGTACTTC. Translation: CASSSFSGGQTYEQYF.

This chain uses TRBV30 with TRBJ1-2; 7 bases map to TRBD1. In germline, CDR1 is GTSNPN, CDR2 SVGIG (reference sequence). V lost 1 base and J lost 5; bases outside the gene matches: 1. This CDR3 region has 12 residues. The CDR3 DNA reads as TGTGCCTGGAGTGGCAGGGGGTATGGCTACACCTTC. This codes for CAWSGRGYGYTF. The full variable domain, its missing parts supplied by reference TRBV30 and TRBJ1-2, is SQTIHQWPATLVQPVGSPLSLECTVEGTSNPNLYWYRQAAGRGLQLLFYSVGIGQISSEVPQNLSASRPQDRQFILSSKKLLLSDSGFYLCAWSGRGYGYTFGSGTRLTVV.

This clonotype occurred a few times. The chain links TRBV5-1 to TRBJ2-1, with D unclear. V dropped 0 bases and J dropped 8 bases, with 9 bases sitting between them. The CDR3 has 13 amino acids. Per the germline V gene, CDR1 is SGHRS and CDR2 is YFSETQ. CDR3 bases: TGCGCCAGCAGCTTGGACGACCCATATGAGCAGTTCTTC. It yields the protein CASSLDDPYEQFF.

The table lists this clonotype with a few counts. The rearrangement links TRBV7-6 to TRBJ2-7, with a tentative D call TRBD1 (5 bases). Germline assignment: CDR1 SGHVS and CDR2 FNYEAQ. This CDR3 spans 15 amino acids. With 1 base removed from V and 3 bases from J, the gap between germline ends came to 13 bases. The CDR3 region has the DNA TGTGCCAGCAGCTTAGGAGTAACAGGACACTACGAGCAGTACTTC. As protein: CASSLGVTGHYEQYF.

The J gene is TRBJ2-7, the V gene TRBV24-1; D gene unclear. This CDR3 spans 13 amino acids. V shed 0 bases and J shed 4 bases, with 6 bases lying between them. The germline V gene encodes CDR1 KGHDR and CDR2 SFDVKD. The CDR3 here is CATSDLSSYEQYF. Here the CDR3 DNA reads TGTGCCACCAGTGATTTGAGCAGTTACGAGCAGTACTTC.

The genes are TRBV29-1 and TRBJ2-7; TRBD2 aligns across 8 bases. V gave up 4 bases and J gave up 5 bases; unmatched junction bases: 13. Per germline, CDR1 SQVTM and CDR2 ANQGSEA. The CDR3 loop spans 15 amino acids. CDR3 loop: CSVGVGAGGLDEQYF. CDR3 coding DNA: TGCAGCGTTGGTGTAGGGGCGGGGGGTCTGGACGAGCAGTACTTC.

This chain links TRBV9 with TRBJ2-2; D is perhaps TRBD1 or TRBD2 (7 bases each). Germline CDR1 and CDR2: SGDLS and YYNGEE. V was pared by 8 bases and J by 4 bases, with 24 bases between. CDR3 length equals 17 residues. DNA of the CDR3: TGTGCCAGTACCCCCCGGGGGGCGGGACAGATCACCGGGGAGCTGTTTTTT. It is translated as CASTPRGAGQITGELFF.